The sequence of this TCR beta chain was determined in a study of cytomegalovirus exposure and HLA in healthy donors. General observations from the study: Several V segments, TRBV6-2 and TRBV6-3 among them, could not be told apart and were dropped. Later work found most CMV-associated TCR beta chains apparently HLA-restricted. Specific recognition of CMV antigens was confirmed in vitro for three chains (all CMV-associated). Altogether, more than 150 TCR beta chains were recorded as cytomegalovirus-associated.

Primers for the PCR totalled 60 Vbeta and 13 Jbeta. Repertoires were generated with immunoSEQ multiplex PCR, while TCRdb's copy carries only in-frame clones and drops some. The table shows 120,000 or so clones, with approximately 87% occurring only once. This CDR3 is 14 amino acids long. Germline values: CDR1 MNHEY, CDR2 SVGAGI. Losses at the gene ends were 8 bases for V and 9 bases for J; bases not matched to a gene: 13. A word on this clone: Its target is not known.

The genes are TRBV6-5 and TRBJ2-7; 10 bases are a match to TRBD2. The sequence was collected from a man between 18 and 29 years old in good health and CMV-seropositive. The sequencing sample was made of PBMCs. The CDR3 protein is CASGLSGGALGQYF. CDR3 in DNA: TGTGCCAGCGGATTAAGCGGGGGGGCCTTGGGGCAGTACTTC.